These 18 T cell receptor beta chains were all obtained from the same sample, sequenced in a study of CD8 T cells in ankylosing spondylitis. TCRdb re-called the 5' RACE reads with MiXCR, one entry per CDR3 protein. The data hold about 130,000 distinct CDR3 sequences, with about 7.3% observed a single time. Source material: blood, either unsorted or a sorted T cell fraction (not recorded which). The source is a female donor with ankylosing spondylitis or in good health (not recorded which).

This clonotype was recorded many times. CDR3 amino acids: CASSQDRGPKGYTF. The CDR3 DNA reads as TGCGCCAGCAGCCAAGACAGGGGCCCGAAGGGCTACACCTTC. The chain combines TRBV4-3 with TRBJ1-2; tentatively, D is TRBD1 (6 bases). V lost 0 bases and J lost 8, with 13 bases in between. The CDR3 has 14 amino acids. CDR1 LGHNA and CDR2 YSLEER come from the germline V gene.

The table lists this clonotype with many counts. This chain links TRBV6-1 with TRBJ2-7; 7 bases are a match to TRBD1. The CDR3 sequence is 14 residues long. J gave up 3 bases and V 5 bases, and 7 bases lay outside the gene matches. Germline V lookup: CDR1 MNHNS, CDR2 SASEGT. CDR3 region: CASSKDRALYEQYF. The DNA for the CDR3 is TGTGCCAGCAGTAAAGACAGGGCCCTCTACGAGCAGTACTTC.

This clonotype was recorded many times. The CDR3 loop is CASSRAGESEAFF. CDR3 sequence (DNA): TGCGCCAGCAGCCGTGCAGGGGAGAGTGAAGCTTTCTTT. The rearrangement links TRBV5-1 to TRBJ1-1, with D perhaps TRBD1 (6 bases). The CDR3 runs 13 residues. In germline, CDR1 is SGHRS, CDR2 YFSETQ. V shed 4 bases and J shed 7 bases, with 14 bases lying between them. The variable domain in full, completed from reference TRBV5-1 and TRBJ1-1, reads KAGVTQTPRYLIKTRGQQVTLSCSPISGHRSVSWYQQTPGQGLQFLFEYFSETQRNKGNFPGRFSGRQFSNSRSEMNVSTLELGDSALYLCASSRAGESEAFFGQGTRLTVV.

This clonotype showed up many times. V gene TRBV2 combines with J gene TRBJ2-7; the D is unclear. V shed 6 bases and J shed 0 bases, with 9 bases lying between them. The CDR3 length is 13 residues. Per the germline V gene, CDR1 is SNHLY and CDR2 is FYNNEI. CDR3 loop: CASRDGPSYEQYF. The CDR3 DNA reads as TGTGCCAGCAGGGACGGACCCTCCTACGAGCAGTACTTC.

There are many counts of this clonotype. CDR3 sequence reads: CASSEQGNEQYF. The CDR3, as DNA: TGTGCCAGCAGTGAACAGGGAAACGAGCAGTACTTC. The chain uses TRBV12-3 or TRBV12-4 and TRBJ2-7; maybe TRBD1 (6 bases). The CDR3 spans 12 residues. The ends were cut back, 5 bases at V and 5 bases at J, with 10 bases in the middle.

Ten or more counts support this clonotype. This chain connects TRBV7-2 to TRBJ2-3, with 16 nucleotides matching TRBD2. Germline assignment: CDR1 SGHTA and CDR2 FQGNSA. The CDR3 totals 18 residues. V lost 4 bases, J lost 3 bases, and 7 bases stayed unmatched. CDR3 DNA: TGTGCCAGCAGCTCGGGGACTAGCGGGGGGGCCTTTACAGATACGCAGTATTTT. This gives the protein CASSSGTSGGAFTDTQYF. The variable domain in full, completed from reference TRBV7-2 and TRBJ2-3, reads GAGVSQSPSNKVTEKGKDVELRCDPISGHTALYWYRQSLGQGLEFLIYFQGNSAPDKSGLPSDRFSAERTGGSVSTLTIQRTQQEDSAVYLCASSSGTSGGAFTDTQYFGPGTRLTVL.

This clonotype was picked up many times. The chain couples TRBV28 to TRBJ2-7; 10 nucleotides agree with TRBD1. There are 15 residues in the CDR3. Losses at the gene ends were 5 bases for V and 4 bases for J; bases not matched to a gene: 8. CDR1 and CDR2 from the germline V gene are MDHEN and SYDVKM. The CDR3 loop reads CASSPTTGGVYEQYF. The CDR3 region has the DNA TGTGCCAGCAGTCCTACGACAGGGGGCGTTTACGAGCAGTACTTC.

The chain couples TRBV4-1 to TRBJ2-5; TRBD1 might be the D (6 bases). Trimming pared 4 bases from V and 4 bases from J, leaving 10 bases between. The CDR3 runs 13 residues. Germline V lookup: CDR1 MGHRA, CDR2 YSYEKL. The CDR3 DNA reads as TGCGCCAGCAGCCCGACAGGTTCAGAGACCCAGTACTTC. Amino acid sequence: CASSPTGSETQYF.

This clonotype showed up many times. V and J are TRBV7-2 and TRBJ2-1, with D perhaps TRBD2 (5 bases). The CDR3 has 15 amino acids. Looked up from germline, CDR1 is SGHTA and CDR2 is FQGNSA. The V and J ends lost 2 bases and 0 bases respectively, with 8 bases between them. This CDR3 reads CASSLTGSSYNEQFF. Here the CDR3 DNA reads TGTGCCAGCAGCTTAACTGGGAGCTCCTACAATGAGCAGTTCTTC.

This clonotype occurred many times. The rearrangement joins TRBV5-1 to TRBJ1-1; TRBD1 agrees at 9 bases. With 4 bases clipped from V and 6 bases from J, the junction kept 7 bases outside the gene matches. Germline V gives CDR1 SGHRS, CDR2 YFSETQ. The CDR3 extends over 14 amino acids. The CDR3: CASSRGTGYAEAFF. For the CDR3, the DNA is TGCGCCAGCAGCCGTGGGACAGGGTACGCTGAAGCTTTCTTT.

This clonotype was observed many times. The chain is built from TRBV5-1 and TRBJ1-6; 8 nucleotides match TRBD1. The germline V gene has CDR1 SGHRS and CDR2 YFSETQ. The CDR3 contains 15 residues. After removal of 2 bases from V and 8 bases from J, the junction contained 6 bases not matched to a gene. The CDR3 loop reads CASSFLDREDSPLHF. CDR3 sequence (DNA): TGCGCCAGCAGCTTTCTGGACAGGGAGGATTCACCCCTCCACTTT.

This clonotype was recorded many times. CDR3 DNA sequence: TGTGCCAGTAGTAGATGGACTAGCACCGGGGAGCTGTTTTTT. Its protein is CASSRWTSTGELFF. This chain links TRBV19 with TRBJ2-2; the match to TRBD2 covers 7 bases. CDR1 LNHDA and CDR2 SQIVND come from the germline V gene (reference sequence). This CDR3 has 14 residues. The junction had 3 bases not matched to a gene; V was cut back by 4 bases and J by 4 bases. Complete variable domain (other parts from reference TRBV19 and TRBJ2-2): DGGITQSPKYLFRKEGQNVTLSCEQNLNHDAMYWYRQDPGQGLRLIYYSQIVNDFQKGDIAEGYSVSREKKESFPLTVTSAQKNPTAFYLCASSRWTSTGELFFGEGSRLTVL.

This clonotype has at least ten counts. The V call is TRBV28, the J call TRBJ2-7; D not certain. Germline V gives CDR1 MDHEN, CDR2 SYDVKM. This CDR3 spans 15 amino acids. The ends were cut back, 8 bases at V and 6 bases at J, with 23 bases in the middle. The CDR3 nucleotides are TGTGCCAGCGGGGATGTGTTTGGGATTACTACCGAGCAGTACTTC. Encoded protein: CASGDVFGITTEQYF. Full variable domain (outside the CDR3, taken from reference TRBV28 and TRBJ2-7): DVKVTQSSRYLVKRTGEKVFLECVQDMDHENMFWYRQDPGLGLRLIYFSYDVKMKEKGDIPEGYSVSREKKERFSLILESASTNQTSMYLCASGDVFGITTEQYFGPGTRLTVT.

This clonotype appeared a few times. The chain employs TRBV7-3 and TRBJ2-3, with D possibly called TRBD1 or TRBD2 (6 bases each). This CDR3 region has 15 residues. V was trimmed by 6 bases and J by 6 bases, leaving 19 bases between them. CDR1 is SGHTA, CDR2 FQGTGA, per germline. As DNA, the CDR3 is TGTGCCAGCAGGGGAGGACCTGGGACACAGGATACGCAGTATTTT. It specifies CASRGGPGTQDTQYF.

This clonotype was detected ten times or more. The chain uses TRBV5-1 and TRBJ2-7; 8 nucleotides line up with TRBD1. The V gene's germline CDR1 is SGHRS and CDR2 YFSETQ. This CDR3 has 17 residues. V trimming: 5 bases; J trimming: 5 bases; junction bases outside the gene matches: 18. The CDR3 protein is CASSSRTRDRRLHEQYF. The CDR3 DNA is TGCGCCAGCAGTTCCCGGACCCGGGACAGGCGGCTTCACGAGCAGTACTTC. Together with reference TRBV5-1 and TRBJ2-7, the CDR3 gives the full variable domain: KAGVTQTPRYLIKTRGQQVTLSCSPISGHRSVSWYQQTPGQGLQFLFEYFSETQRNKGNFPGRFSGRQFSNSRSEMNVSTLELGDSALYLCASSSRTRDRRLHEQYFGPGTRLTVT.

This clonotype was detected many times. This chain joins TRBV6-2 or TRBV6-3 and TRBJ2-6, with 8 bases matching TRBD1. V lost 2 bases to trimming and J lost 0 bases; unmatched junction nucleotides: 12. Germline CDR1 and CDR2: MNHEY and SVGEGT. The CDR3 sequence is 20 residues long. CDR3 sequence reads: CASSYGAPGGLLSGANVLTF. The DNA for the CDR3 is TGTGCCAGCAGTTACGGAGCCCCAGGGGGCCTCCTCTCTGGGGCCAACGTCCTGACTTTC.

In its sample, this clonotype was seen many times. The genes are TRBV20-1 and TRBJ2-7; 9 bases fit TRBD1. The CDR3 has 13 amino acids. V trimming: 6 bases; J trimming: 6 bases; junction bases outside the gene matches: 9. Germline V lookup: CDR1 DFQATT, CDR2 SNEGSKA (reference sequence). The CDR3 protein is CSANPGQGSEQYF. In DNA form, the CDR3 reads TGCAGTGCAAACCCGGGACAGGGAAGCGAGCAGTACTTC.

In its sample, this clonotype was seen many times. The rearrangement links TRBV5-1 to TRBJ2-2; D is uncertain. CDR3 length: 13 amino acids. In germline, CDR1 is SGHRS, CDR2 YFSETQ. Trimming left V 1 base short and J 3 bases short, with 4 bases between. CDR3 sequence reads: CASSLMDTGELFF. CDR3 coding DNA: TGCGCCAGCAGCTTGATGGACACCGGGGAGCTGTTTTTT.